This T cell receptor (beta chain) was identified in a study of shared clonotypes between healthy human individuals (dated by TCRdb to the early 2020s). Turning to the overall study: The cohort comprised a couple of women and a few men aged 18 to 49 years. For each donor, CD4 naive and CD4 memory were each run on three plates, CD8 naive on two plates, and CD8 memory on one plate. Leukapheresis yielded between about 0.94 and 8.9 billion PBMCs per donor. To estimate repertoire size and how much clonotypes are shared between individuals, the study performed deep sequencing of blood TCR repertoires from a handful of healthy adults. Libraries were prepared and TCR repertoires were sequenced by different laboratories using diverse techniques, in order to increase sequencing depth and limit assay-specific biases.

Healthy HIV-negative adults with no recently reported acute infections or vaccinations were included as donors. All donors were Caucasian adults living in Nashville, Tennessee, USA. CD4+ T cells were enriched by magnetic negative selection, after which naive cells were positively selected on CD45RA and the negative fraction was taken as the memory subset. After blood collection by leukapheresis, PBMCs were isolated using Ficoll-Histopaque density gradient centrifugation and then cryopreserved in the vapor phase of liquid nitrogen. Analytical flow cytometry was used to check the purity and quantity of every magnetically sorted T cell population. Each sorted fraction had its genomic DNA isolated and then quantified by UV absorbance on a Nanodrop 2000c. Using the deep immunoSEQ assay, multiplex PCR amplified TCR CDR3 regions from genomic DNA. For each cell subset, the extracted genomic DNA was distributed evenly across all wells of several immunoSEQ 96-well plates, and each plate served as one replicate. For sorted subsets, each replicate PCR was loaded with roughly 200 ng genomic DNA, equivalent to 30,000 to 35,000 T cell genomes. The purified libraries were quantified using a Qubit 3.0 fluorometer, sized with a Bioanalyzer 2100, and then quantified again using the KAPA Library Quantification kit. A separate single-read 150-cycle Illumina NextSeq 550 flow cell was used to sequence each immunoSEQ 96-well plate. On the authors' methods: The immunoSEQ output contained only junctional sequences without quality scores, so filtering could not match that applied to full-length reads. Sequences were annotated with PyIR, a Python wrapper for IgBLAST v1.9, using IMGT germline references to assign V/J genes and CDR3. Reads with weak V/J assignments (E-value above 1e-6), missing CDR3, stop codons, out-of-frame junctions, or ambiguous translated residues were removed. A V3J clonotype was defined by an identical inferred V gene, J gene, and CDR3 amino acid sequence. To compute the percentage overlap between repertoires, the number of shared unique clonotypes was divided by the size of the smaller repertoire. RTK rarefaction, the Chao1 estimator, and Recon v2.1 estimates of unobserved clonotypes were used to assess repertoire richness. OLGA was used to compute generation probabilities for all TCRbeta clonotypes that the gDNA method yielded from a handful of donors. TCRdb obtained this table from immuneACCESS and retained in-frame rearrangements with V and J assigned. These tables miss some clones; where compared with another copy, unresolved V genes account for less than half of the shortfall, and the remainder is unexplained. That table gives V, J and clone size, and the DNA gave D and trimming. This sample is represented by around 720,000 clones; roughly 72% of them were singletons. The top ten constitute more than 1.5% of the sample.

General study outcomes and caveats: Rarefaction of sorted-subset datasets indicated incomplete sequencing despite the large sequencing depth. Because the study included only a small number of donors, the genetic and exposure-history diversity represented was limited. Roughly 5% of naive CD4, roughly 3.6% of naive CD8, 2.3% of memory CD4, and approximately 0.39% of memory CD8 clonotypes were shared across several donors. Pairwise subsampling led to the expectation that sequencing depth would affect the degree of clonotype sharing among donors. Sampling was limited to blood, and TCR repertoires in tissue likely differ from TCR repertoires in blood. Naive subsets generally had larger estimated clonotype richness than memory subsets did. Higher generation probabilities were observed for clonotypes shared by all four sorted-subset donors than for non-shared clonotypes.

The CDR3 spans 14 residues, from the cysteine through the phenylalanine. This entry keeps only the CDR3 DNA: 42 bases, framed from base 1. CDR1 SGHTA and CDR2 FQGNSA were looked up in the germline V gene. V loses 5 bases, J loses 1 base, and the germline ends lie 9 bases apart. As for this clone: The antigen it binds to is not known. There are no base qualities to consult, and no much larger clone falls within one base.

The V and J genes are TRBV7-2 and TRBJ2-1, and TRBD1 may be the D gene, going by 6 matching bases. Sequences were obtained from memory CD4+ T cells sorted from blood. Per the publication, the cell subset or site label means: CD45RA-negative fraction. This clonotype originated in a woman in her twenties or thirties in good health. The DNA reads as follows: TGTGCCAGCAGCGACGGACAGTCCTACAATGAGCAGTTCTTC. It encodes CASSDGQSYNEQFF.